The entry that follows covers one T cell receptor (beta chain) sequence. Its specificity is not known. This specimen belongs to a study of blood T cells in healthy people across ages. The CDR3 has 14 amino acids. Germline assignment: CDR1 SEHNR and CDR2 FQNEAQ (reference sequence). Trimming took 4 bases from V and 13 from J, leaving 20 bases between them. Primed by a sample-barcoded 5' primer and a J-beta primer mix, a second PCR proceeded for about 7 to 12 cycles. TCRdb reanalysed the 5' RACE reads using MiXCR and keeps one entry per CDR3 protein. The sample lists about 700,000 distinct CDR3 sequences, about a third occurring once. Study results and limitations: Higher diversity and more naive CD4+ cells were features of long-lived donors, compared to aged donors.

This sequence was found in an elderly woman in good health. The chain is built from TRBV7-9 and TRBJ2-4, with D perhaps being TRBD1 or TRBD2 (7 bases each). Sequencing was carried out using blood. The CDR3 nucleotides read TGTGCCAGCAGCTCGCTGACAGGGAGGGGCACCCAGTACTTC. It is translated as CASSSLTGRGTQYF.